Here is one T cell receptor (beta chain) with its context. This entry comes from a study of blood T cell repertoires in COVID-19. TCRdb's copy holds only in-frame clones and misses some; the assay was immunoSEQ multiplex PCR. This table holds 200,000 to 250,000 clones, 75% to 85% found once. CDR3 length: 15 residues. Per germline, CDR1 MDHEN and CDR2 SYDVKM. V shed 5 bases and J 10 bases; nucleotides not matched to a gene: 11. Sequences were obtained from PBMCs or T cells enriched from blood (not recorded which). The rearrangement uses TRBV28 and TRBJ2-1, with 10 bases that match TRBD2. The TCR comes from a man younger than 40 with acute COVID-19. The CDR3 protein is CASSPLAGDFGEQFF. The CDR3 nucleotides are TGTGCCAGCAGTCCTCTAGCGGGGGACTTCGGGGAGCAGTTCTTC.